The entry below describes one TCR beta chain. The antigen remains unidentified. This CDR3 is built from 14 residues. Germline CDR1 reads SGHDT; CDR2 reads YYEEEE. The TRB cDNA libraries were prepared by 5' RACE with UMI labels. Following a re-call of the 5' RACE reads, TCRdb has one entry per CDR3 protein and lacks DNA. This table holds approximately 100,000 distinct CDR3 sequences. The data are from a study of CXCR3-negative and CXCR3-positive naive CD8 T cells. The study, taken as a whole, reports: Naive subsets had comparable surface CD5, so TRB CDR3 properties gauged TCR strength. In both naive subsets diversity was comparably high, whereas memory CD8+ cells showed much lower diversity. CXCR3-negative naive cells had less hydrophobic TRB CDR3s than did CXCR3-positive naive cells.

V gene TRBV5-6 combines with J gene TRBJ2-5; the D call of TRBD1 rests on TCRdb alone, since no DNA is present to check it. Sample: naive CXCR3+ CD8+ T cells from blood. Documented subset: CD45RO-CCR7+CD27+CD95- naive CD8+ T cells expressing CXCR3 (TNR3+). The sequence was collected from a human donor in good health. Some clones in this sample may be carry-over from other donors' samples. This CDR3 reads CASSFDREDETQYF. Drawing the rest from reference TRBV5-6 and TRBJ2-5, the complete variable domain is DAGVTQSPTHLIKTRGQQVTLRCSPKSGHDTVSWYQQALGQGPQFIFQYYEEEERQRGNFPDRFSGHQFPNYSSELNVNALLLGDSALYLCASSFDREDETQYFGPGTRLLVL.